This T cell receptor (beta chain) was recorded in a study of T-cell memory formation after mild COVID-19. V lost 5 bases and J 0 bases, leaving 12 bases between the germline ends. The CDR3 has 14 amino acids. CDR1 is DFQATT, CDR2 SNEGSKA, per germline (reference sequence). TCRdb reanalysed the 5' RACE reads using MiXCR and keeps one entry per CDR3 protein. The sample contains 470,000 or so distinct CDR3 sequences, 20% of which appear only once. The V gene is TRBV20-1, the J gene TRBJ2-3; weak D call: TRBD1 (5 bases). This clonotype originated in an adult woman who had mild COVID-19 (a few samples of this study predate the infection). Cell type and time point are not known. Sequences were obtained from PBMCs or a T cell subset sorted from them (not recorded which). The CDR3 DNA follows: TGCAGTGCTCCAAGGACAATCAGCACAGATACGCAGTATTTT. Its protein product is CSAPRTISTDTQYF.